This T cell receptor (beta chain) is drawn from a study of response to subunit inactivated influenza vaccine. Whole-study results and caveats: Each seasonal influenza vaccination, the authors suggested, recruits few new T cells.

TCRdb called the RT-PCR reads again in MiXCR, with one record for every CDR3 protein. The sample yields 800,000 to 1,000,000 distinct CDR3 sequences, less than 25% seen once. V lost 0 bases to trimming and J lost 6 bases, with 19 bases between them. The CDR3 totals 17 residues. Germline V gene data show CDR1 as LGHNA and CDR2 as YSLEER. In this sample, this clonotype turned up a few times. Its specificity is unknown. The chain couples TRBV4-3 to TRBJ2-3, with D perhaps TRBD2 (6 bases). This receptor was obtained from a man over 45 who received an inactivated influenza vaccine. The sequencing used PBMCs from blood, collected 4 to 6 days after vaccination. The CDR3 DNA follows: TGCGCCAGCAGCCAAGATAGTACGTTGCGGGGAATGGATACGCAGTATTTT. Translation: CASSQDSTLRGMDTQYF.